These 8 T cell receptor beta chains were sequenced from one sample in a study of response to subunit inactivated influenza vaccine. Via MiXCR, TCRdb re-called the RT-PCR reads, giving one row per CDR3 protein. The sample consists of around 570,000 distinct CDR3 sequences, less than 10% of them appearing once. Sequenced here: PBMCs from blood, sampled about 23 months after vaccination. These receptors all stem from a man between 50 and 69 years old who received an inactivated influenza vaccine.

The chain employs TRBV20-1 and TRBJ2-3, with 8 bases fitting TRBD2. This CDR3 is 16 amino acids long. The V gene end was trimmed by 3 bases and the J gene end by 4 bases; junction bases not matched to a gene: 12. CDR1 is DFQATT, CDR2 SNEGSKA, per germline (reference sequence). The CDR3: CSASPSGTRPADTQYF. The CDR3 DNA sequence: TGCAGTGCTAGTCCCTCTGGGACTAGACCGGCAGATACGCAGTATTTT.

The J gene is TRBJ2-7, the V gene TRBV11-2; D call uncertain. Germline CDR1 is SGHAT and CDR2 is FQNNGV. This CDR3 contains 13 residues. V gave up 5 bases and J gave up 7 bases, with 15 bases separating them. CDR3 residues: CASSRRPQLEQYF. The CDR3 DNA reads as TGTGCCAGCAGCCGCAGACCCCAGCTGGAGCAGTACTTC. Looking up the rest from reference TRBV11-2 and TRBJ2-7 gives the full variable domain: EAGVAQSPRYKIIEKRQSVAFWCNPISGHATLYWYQQILGQGPKLLIQFQNNGVVDDSQLPKDRFSAERLKGVDSTLKIQPAKLEDSAVYLCASSRRPQLEQYFGPGTRLTVT.

This clonotype was observed a few times. CDR3 amino acids: CASSAQWGRTGAMNTEAFF. In DNA form, the CDR3 reads TGTGCCAGCAGCGCACAATGGGGGCGGACAGGGGCGATGAACACTGAAGCTTTCTTT. The V and J genes are TRBV9 and TRBJ1-1; 9 nucleotides align to TRBD1. CDR1 SGDLS and CDR2 YYNGEE come from the germline V gene. The CDR3 is 19 residues long. V dropped 3 bases and J dropped 0; count of bases not matched to a gene: 15.

This clonotype was found a few times. The genes are TRBV7-9 and TRBJ2-2; D might be TRBD2 (5 bases). The CDR3 contains 14 residues. Trimming shortened V by 5 bases and J by 4 bases, and 11 bases separated the two germline ends. Germline-derived CDR1 and CDR2 are SEHNR and FQNEAQ (reference sequence). The chain's CDR3 is CASSGLRVTGELFF. DNA of the CDR3: TGTGCCAGCAGCGGATTGAGGGTCACCGGGGAGCTGTTTTTT.

J is TRBJ2-7 and V is TRBV3-2; no DNA check was done on the table's D call, TRBD1. TRBV3-2 is listed as a pseudogene. The CDR3 sequence is 16 residues long. Here the CDR3 reads CASSQDPRDMSYEQYF. The CDR3 DNA is TGTGCCAGCAGCCAAGATCCGAGGGACATGTCCTACGAGCAGTACTTC.

This clonotype occurred many times. The chain has TRBV15 and TRBJ2-5; D is perhaps TRBD2 (7 bases). V dropped 0 bases and J dropped 7 bases, with 12 bases sitting between them. The CDR3 sequence is 14 residues long. Per germline, CDR1 LNHNV and CDR2 YYDKDF (reference sequence). As DNA, the CDR3 is TGTGCCACCAGCAGAGATCGGGGGGCAGGGACCCAGTACTTC. It specifies CATSRDRGAGTQYF.

This clonotype has at least ten counts. V usage is TRBV2 and J usage is TRBJ2-2; possibly TRBD1 or TRBD2 for D (5 bases each). The V gene's germline CDR1 is SNHLY and CDR2 FYNNEI. This CDR3 is 14 amino acids long. V gave up 8 bases and J gave up 2 bases, with 12 bases separating them. CDR3 coding DNA: TGTGCCAGCGGAGTGAGGGGAAACACCGGGGAGCTGTTTTTT. This encodes CASGVRGNTGELFF.

This clonotype was detected ten times or more. V usage is TRBV3-1 and J usage is TRBJ2-1; D perhaps matches TRBD2 (6 bases). The CDR3 has 12 amino acids. Germline values: CDR1 LGHDT, CDR2 YNNKEL (reference sequence). Trimming pared 4 bases from V and 12 bases from J, leaving 13 bases between. The CDR3 nucleotides are TGTGCCAGCAGCCCGGGGGATGGGGGGCAGTTCTTC. It codes for CASSPGDGGQFF.